The 27 T cell receptor delta chains below were found in one sample sequenced in a study of Vδ1+ human thymocytes. Study-wide points: Thymic TRG and TRD repertoires appeared highly polyclonal.

No cognate antigen is known for these TCRs. RNA was extracted from the cells and then reverse transcribed. The CDR3 regions were amplified by multiplex PCR from V-gene primers to a constant-region primer. TCRdb re-called the multiplex PCR reads with CATT. The sample comprises about 55,000 delta-chain clones, around 15% of which are singletons, and under 0.55% rests with the top ten. Sequenced material: Vdelta1+ gamma-delta thymocytes from the thymus. The subset denotes: FACS-sorted CD3+ TCRalphabeta- TCRVdelta1+ TCRVdelta2- thymocytes. These receptors were taken from a boy under two years old who had congenital heart surgery.

This clone has just a few counts. The V gene is TRDV1, the J gene TRDJ1; D is uncertain. The CDR3 is 15 amino acids. V was pared by 3 bases and J by 0 bases, with 11 bases between. CDR1 is TSWWSYY, CDR2 QGS, per germline. The CDR3 coding sequence is TGTGCTCTTGGGGACACTCGGCCGCACACCGATAAACTCATCTTT. Protein: CALGDTRPHTDKLIF.

This clone has just a few counts. The V gene is TRDV1, the J gene TRDJ1; tentatively, D is TRDD2 or TRDD3 (7 bases each). V lost 3 bases and J 0 bases, leaving 29 bases between the germline ends. The CDR3 contains 21 residues. The germline gives CDR1 TSWWSYY, CDR2 QGS. For the CDR3, the DNA is TGTGCTCTTGGGGATTTAAACCTTTCCTACGCAGGGGGATGCTACACCGATAAACTCATCTTT. It is translated as CALGDLNLSYAGGCYTDKLIF.

This clone was seen only a few times. The DNA is left out, because the CDR3 cannot be placed on it with certainty; the CDR3 is given as TCRdb lists it. The V and J genes are TRDV1 and TRDJ1; no check of the table's D call, TRDD3, against the DNA was made. The CDR3 has 22 amino acids, counting both end residues. Germline values: CDR1 TSWWSYY, CDR2 QGS. The CDR3 sequence is CALTNPRTGGYACSEATDKLIF.

The V and J genes are TRDV1 and TRDJ1; 13 nucleotides line up with TRDD3. The CDR3 runs to 18 residues. V lost 0 bases and J lost 4; bases outside the gene matches: 8. The germline CDR1 and CDR2 sequences are TSWWSYY and QGS. The DNA of the CDR3 is TGTGCTCTTGGGGAACTCGGGTACTGGGGGATACGGAGCGATAAACTCATCTTT. This encodes CALGELGYWGIRSDKLIF.

This clone was seen more than once but under ten times. V and J are TRDV1 and TRDJ1; 11 nucleotides align to TRDD3. After removal of 0 bases from V and 5 bases from J, the junction contained 20 bases not matched to a gene. The germline V gene encodes CDR1 TSWWSYY and CDR2 QGS. The CDR3 has 21 residues. The CDR3 loop is CALGELYSYAVYWGISDKLIF. DNA of the CDR3: TGTGCTCTTGGGGAACTCTACTCCTACGCGGTGTACTGGGGGATATCTGATAAACTCATCTTT.

The gene calls are TRDV1 and TRDJ1, with 10 bases that match TRDD3. CDR3 length: 20 residues. The germline V gene encodes CDR1 TSWWSYY and CDR2 QGS. Trimming cost V 4 bases and J 0 bases; bases outside gene matches: 17. The CDR3 sequence is CALGVGLLIRTGGYTDKLIF. CDR3 nucleotide sequence: TGTGCTCTTGGGGTTGGCCTTCTTATCCGTACTGGGGGATACACCGATAAACTCATCTTT.

Remarks on this clone: Only one base separates this from a far larger clonotype, so it likely reflects a read error. The rearrangement links TRDV2 to TRDJ1, with D hard to call. This CDR3 contains 11 residues. Trimming removed 5 bases at V and 4 bases at J, with 7 bases between. CDR1 and CDR2 from the germline V gene are GEAIGNYY and EKD. The CDR3 sequence is CACGPYDKLIF. The CDR3 DNA reads as TGTGCCTGTGGCCCCTACGATAAACTCATCTTT.

This chain uses TRDV1 with TRDJ1, with TRDD3 matching over 10 bases. Germline V lookup: CDR1 TSWWSYY, CDR2 QGS. CDR3 length: 23 amino acids. With 1 base clipped from V and 1 base from J, the junction kept 24 bases outside the gene matches. The CDR3 nucleotides read TGTGCTCTTGGGGAACCCCCCATATCCCTGTACTGGGGGATGAAGGGGGCCACCGATAAACTCATCTTT. Encoded protein: CALGEPPISLYWGMKGATDKLIF.

This clone was counted only a few times. This sequence joins TRDV1 and TRDJ1; perhaps TRDD3 as D (5 bases). The germline V gene has CDR1 TSWWSYY and CDR2 QGS. Trimming pared 2 bases from V and 0 bases from J, leaving 22 bases between. The CDR3 spans 19 residues. The CDR3 sequence: CALGEAATAGTSYTDKLIF. The CDR3 DNA reads as TGTGCTCTTGGGGAAGCGGCTACGGCTGGGACTTCGTACACCGATAAACTCATCTTT.

This clone was detected only a few times. The rearrangement links TRDV1 to TRDJ1, with TRDD3 matching 10 bases. V lost 2 bases to trimming and J lost 4 bases; unmatched junction nucleotides: 13. The CDR3 length is 18 residues. Germline V gene lookup returns CDR1 TSWWSYY and CDR2 QGS. CDR3 sequence: CALGESTSRYWGIDKLIF. CDR3 nucleotides: TGTGCTCTTGGGGAATCTACTTCCCGTTACTGGGGGATCGATAAACTCATCTTT.

This clone turned up a few times. The chain is built from TRDV1 and TRDJ1; D gene ambiguous. The V end was cut by 0 bases, the J end by 0 bases, with 23 bases between. There are 20 residues in the CDR3. The germline gives CDR1 TSWWSYY, CDR2 QGS. Here the CDR3 reads CALGELLSKPLIRDTDKLIF. Here the CDR3 DNA reads TGTGCTCTTGGGGAACTACTGTCTAAACCCCTCATTAGGGACACCGATAAACTCATCTTT.

This clone was seen more than once but under ten times. This chain links TRDV1 with TRDJ1, with TRDD3 matching 8 bases. Germline CDR1 and CDR2: TSWWSYY and QGS. The CDR3 has 18 residues. The V gene end was trimmed by 1 base and the J gene end by 0 bases; junction bases not matched to a gene: 10. The CDR3 sequence: CALGEPFRVLGDTDKLIF. As DNA, the CDR3 is TGTGCTCTTGGGGAACCCTTCCGAGTACTGGGGGACACCGATAAACTCATCTTT.

There are a few counts of this clone. The V call is TRDV1, the J call TRDJ1, with TRDD2 identical over 7 bases. Germline CDR1 reads TSWWSYY; CDR2 reads QGS. J lost 2 bases, V lost 4 bases, and 16 bases had no gene match. The CDR3 runs 18 residues. CDR3 sequence reads: CALGVIFPTTTETDKLIF. The CDR3 DNA sequence: TGTGCTCTTGGGGTTATCTTTCCTACGACTACGGAGACCGATAAACTCATCTTT.

The chain is built from TRDV1 and TRDJ1; TRDD3 matches at 8 bases. This CDR3 spans 19 amino acids. The junction had 20 bases not matched to a gene; V was cut back by 2 bases and J by 6 bases. The germline V gene has CDR1 TSWWSYY and CDR2 QGS. CDR3 nucleotide sequence: TGTGCTCTTGGGGAATCATCCTACCCTGAGTGGGGGATTCAGAATAAACTCATCTTT. Amino acids: CALGESSYPEWGIQNKLIF.

The gene calls are TRDV1 and TRDJ1; 10 bases fit TRDD3. CDR1 TSWWSYY and CDR2 QGS come from the germline V gene. This CDR3 has 21 amino acids. V gave up 0 bases and J gave up 1 base; unmatched junction bases: 17. The CDR3 bases are TGTGCTCTTGGGGAACTAGGGAATCCCCAACTGGGGGATTCCTCCACCGATAAACTCATCTTT. It codes for CALGELGNPQLGDSSTDKLIF.

This clone was counted only a few times. The chain couples TRDV1 to TRDJ1; 10 nucleotides agree with TRDD3. The CDR3 runs to 18 residues. Trimming at V came to 2 bases and at J to 1 base, leaving 10 bases not matched to a gene. Germline V lookup: CDR1 TSWWSYY, CDR2 QGS. CDR3 sequence reads: CALGERFILGDATDKLIF. CDR3 coding DNA: TGTGCTCTTGGGGAAAGGTTCATACTGGGGGATGCCACCGATAAACTCATCTTT.

This clone was detected only a few times. The chain is built from TRDV1 and TRDJ1, with 9 bases matching TRDD3. The CDR3 loop spans 19 amino acids. Trimming at V came to 5 bases and at J to 3 bases, leaving 19 bases not matched to a gene. Germline V CDR1 and CDR2: TSWWSYY, QGS. The CDR3 loop is CALGPPCESGGCSSDKLIF. CDR3 nucleotide sequence: TGTGCTCTTGGGCCCCCCTGCGAATCTGGGGGATGCTCATCCGATAAACTCATCTTT.

The chain recombines TRDV1 with TRDJ1; a weak D match, TRDD2 (5 bases). Germline V CDR1 and CDR2: TSWWSYY, QGS. The V gene lost 1 base and the J gene lost 0 bases, with 18 bases spanning the gap. The CDR3 has 18 residues. The CDR3 reads CALGEPAYAPRYTDKLIF. CDR3 DNA sequence: TGTGCTCTTGGGGAACCTGCCTACGCGCCTCGGTACACCGATAAACTCATCTTT.

The chain couples TRDV1 to TRDJ1; 8 bases line up with TRDD3. Germline CDR1 TSWWSYY, CDR2 QGS. The CDR3 spans 19 residues. Losses at the gene ends were 2 bases for V and 3 bases for J; bases not matched to a gene: 17. The CDR3 loop reads CALGELAPNLGGGSDKLIF. Written as DNA, the CDR3 is TGTGCTCTTGGGGAATTAGCCCCGAACTTGGGTGGGGGATCCGATAAACTCATCTTT.

In this sample, this clone turned up a few times. The chain employs TRDV1 and TRDJ1; a weak D match, TRDD3 (5 bases). CDR1 and CDR2 (germline): TSWWSYY, QGS. The CDR3 consists of 19 residues. The ends were cut back, 6 bases at V and 0 bases at J, with 26 bases in the middle. This CDR3 reads CALGALPGRDWEYTDKLIF. Written as DNA, the CDR3 is TGTGCTCTTGGCGCTCTCCCCGGCCGGGATTGGGAGTACACCGATAAACTCATCTTT.

This chain connects TRDV1 to TRDJ1, with D perhaps matching TRDD3 (5 bases). CDR3 length: 15 amino acids. The V end lost 7 bases, the J end lost 3 bases, and 18 bases lay between the germline ends. The V gene's germline CDR1 is TSWWSYY and CDR2 QGS. The CDR3 DNA reads TGTGCTCTTGAAATCGACTTACTGGAGGCCGATAAACTCATCTTT. It yields the protein CALEIDLLEADKLIF.

Only a few counts were recorded for this clone. This chain uses TRDV1 with TRDJ1, with a tentative D call TRDD3 (6 bases). The V and J ends lost 0 bases and 3 bases respectively, with 35 bases between them. The CDR3 runs to 23 residues. Germline CDR1 and CDR2: TSWWSYY and QGS. DNA for the CDR3: TGTGCTCTTGGGGAACTATCTGTGACTCCTTTCGTACTGGGTCCTATACAGCCCGATAAACTCATCTTT. It encodes CALGELSVTPFVLGPIQPDKLIF.

This clone showed up just a few times. The chain recombines TRDV1 with TRDJ1; 13 bases line up with TRDD3. V lost 2 bases and J lost 13; bases outside the gene matches: 22. This CDR3 is 19 amino acids long. The germline V gene encodes CDR1 TSWWSYY and CDR2 QGS. CDR3: CALGESALLNWGIRREPIF. The CDR3, as DNA: TGTGCTCTTGGGGAATCGGCCCTCCTCAACTGGGGGATACGGAGGGAACCCATCTTT.

This rearrangement joins TRDV1 to TRDJ1; 12 bases fit TRDD3. V gave up 3 bases and J gave up 0 bases; unmatched junction bases: 14. The CDR3 runs to 20 residues. Germline V CDR1 and CDR2: TSWWSYY, QGS. The CDR3 sequence: CALGDGLPVLGDTYTDKLIF. Written as DNA, the CDR3 is TGTGCTCTTGGGGACGGCCTTCCGGTACTGGGGGATACCTACACCGATAAACTCATCTTT.

The sample holds a few counts of this clone. J is TRDJ1 and V is TRDV1, with D perhaps matching TRDD3 (6 bases). The germline V and J ends were trimmed by 3 bases and 0 bases, with 32 bases remaining between them. The V gene's germline CDR1 is TSWWSYY and CDR2 QGS. The CDR3 extends over 22 amino acids. The CDR3 loop is CALGDRALLAIRDYWYTDKLIF. The CDR3 region has the DNA TGTGCTCTTGGGGACCGGGCCCTTCTGGCGATACGGGACTACTGGTACACCGATAAACTCATCTTT.

The chain combines TRDV1 with TRDJ1; 10 bases fit TRDD3. This CDR3 contains 20 residues. Germline-derived CDR1 and CDR2 are TSWWSYY and QGS. Trimming took 2 bases from V and 4 from J; bases not matched to a gene: 19. CDR3 DNA: TGTGCTCTTGGGGAAAAAAGACGGCGCAAACATGGGGGATACCGCGATAAACTCATCTTT. It codes for CALGEKRRRKHGGYRDKLIF.

This clone was detected a few times. The gene calls are TRDV1 and TRDJ1; TRDD2 or TRDD3 may be the D gene (6 bases each). Trimming stripped 5 bases from V and 2 bases from J, with 24 bases between. Germline V gives CDR1 TSWWSYY, CDR2 QGS. The CDR3 extends over 18 amino acids. CDR3 coding DNA: TGTGCTCTTGGGACCCGGCCTTCCCTGACTGGGTCGACCGATAAACTCATCTTT. This translates into CALGTRPSLTGSTDKLIF.